These 17 T cell receptor beta chains share one sample of origin, sequenced in a study of blood T cell repertoires in COVID-19. The assay was immunoSEQ multiplex PCR, and TCRdb's table has in-frame clones only and misses some. This table holds 55,000 to 80,000 clones, around 82% found once. Sequenced: peripheral blood. The receptor set was obtained from a man aged 45-65 years with active COVID-19.

CDR3: CASSLYGDRGETQYF. The CDR3 nucleotides are TGTGCCAGCAGCTTATACGGGGACAGGGGGGAGACCCAGTACTTC. This chain links TRBV7-9 with TRBJ2-5; 11 bases are a match to TRBD1. Germline CDR1 SEHNR, CDR2 FQNEAQ (reference sequence). This CDR3 comprises 15 residues. V lost 2 bases to trimming and J lost 5 bases; unmatched junction nucleotides: 4. Full variable domain (rest looked up from reference TRBV7-9 and TRBJ2-5): DTGVSQNPRHKITKRGQNVTFRCDPISEHNRLYWYRQTLGQGPEFLTYFQNEAQLEKSRLLSDRFSAERPKGSFSTLEIQRTEQGDSAMYLCASSLYGDRGETQYFGPGTRLLVL.

The rearrangement joins TRBV7-3 to TRBJ2-5, with D possibly TRBD2 on 6 matching bases. With 0 bases removed from V and 5 bases from J, the gap between germline ends came to 10 bases. Germline CDR1 and CDR2: SGHTA and FQGTGA. CDR3 size: 14 residues. The CDR3 nucleotides read TGTGCCAGCAGCTTAACGGCGGGGATCGAGACCCAGTACTTC. Translating it yields CASSLTAGIETQYF.

In its sample, this clone ranks as medium-sized. The rearrangement uses TRBV6-2 or TRBV6-3 and TRBJ2-4; 11 bases fit TRBD2. V shed 5 bases, J shed 7 bases, and the junction held 7 bases outside the gene matches. The CDR3 loop spans 15 amino acids. CDR1 MNHEY and CDR2 SVGEGT come from the germline V gene. This CDR3 reads CASSTSGGPGNIQYF. CDR3 coding DNA: TGTGCCAGCAGTACTAGCGGGGGCCCGGGGAACATTCAGTACTTC.

The CDR3 sequence is CASRSSGGETQYF. The CDR3 nucleotides read TGTGCAAGTCGCTCCAGCGGCGGGGAGACCCAGTACTTC. The chain recombines TRBV12-2 with TRBJ2-5; TRBD2, as called in the table, went unchecked against the DNA. TRBV12-2 is marked as a pseudogene. The CDR3 is 13 amino acids.

The J gene is TRBJ2-7, the V gene TRBV28, with unresolved D. CDR3 length: 13 amino acids. V gave up 5 bases and J gave up 5 bases, with 13 bases separating them. Germline-derived CDR1 and CDR2 are MDHEN and SYDVKM. As DNA, the CDR3 is TGTGCCAGCAGTATCCCACATATCCACGAGCAGTACTTC. It yields the protein CASSIPHIHEQYF.

This clone appeared once. CDR3 loop: CASSLERQGYGNEQFF. CDR3 nucleotides: TGCGCCAGCAGCTTGGAGAGACAGGGGTATGGCAATGAGCAGTTCTTC. This chain links TRBV5-1 with TRBJ2-1; TRBD1 matches at 8 bases. V lost 0 bases, J lost 6 bases, and 8 bases stayed unmatched. CDR3 length: 16 amino acids. Germline CDR1 SGHRS, CDR2 YFSETQ.

This clone was counted once. The CDR3 region is CASSTDRGLSGYTF. The CDR3 nucleotides are TGTGCCAGTAGTACGGACAGGGGATTGTCTGGCTACACCTTC. The rearrangement joins TRBV19 to TRBJ1-2; 9 nucleotides line up with TRBD1. Losses at the gene ends were 4 bases for V and 7 bases for J; bases not matched to a gene: 7. This CDR3 is built from 14 residues. Germline V gene data show CDR1 as LNHDA and CDR2 as SQIVND (reference sequence).

The CDR3 here is CSATVSYNEQFF. In nucleotides, the CDR3 is TGCAGTGCGACTGTCTCCTACAATGAGCAGTTCTTC. This sequence joins TRBV29-1 and TRBJ2-1; D is unresolved. Per germline, CDR1 SQVTM and CDR2 ANQGSEA. CDR3 size: 12 residues.

V is TRBV5-4 and J is TRBJ1-1, with D perhaps matching TRBD1 (6 bases). V lost 0 bases, J lost 0 bases, and 9 bases lay in between. This CDR3 spans 15 amino acids. Germline V gene data show CDR1 as SGHNT and CDR2 as YYREEE (reference sequence). Here the CDR3 reads CASSLAGQMNTEAFF. The CDR3, as DNA: TGTGCCAGCAGCTTGGCTGGACAGATGAACACTGAAGCTTTCTTT.

This rearrangement joins TRBV23-1 to TRBJ2-7; 8 bases fit TRBD1. TRBV23-1 is recorded as an ORF, its role being uncertain. The CDR3 spans 14 residues. Unmatched junction bases numbered 5, after V lost 6 bases and J lost 1 base. In nucleotides, the CDR3 is TGCGCCAGCAGACCCGACAGGGGTTCCTACGAGCAGTACTTC. Encoded protein: CASRPDRGSYEQYF.

The V gene is TRBV18, the J gene TRBJ2-1, with TRBD2 as a possible D gene (6 bases). The V and J ends lost 3 bases and 10 bases respectively, with 19 bases between them. CDR1 KGHSH and CDR2 LQKENI come from the germline V gene. The CDR3 length is 15 residues. CDR3 nucleotide sequence: TGTGCCAGCTCACCTGAGCGGGTCCGGTGGGTGGAGCAGTTCTTC. This sequence encodes CASSPERVRWVEQFF.

This rearrangement joins TRBV28 to TRBJ2-2, with 7 bases matching TRBD1. CDR3 length equals 14 residues. J was trimmed by 7 bases and V by 5 bases; bases with no gene match: 7. Germline V CDR1 and CDR2: MDHEN, SYDVKM. CDR3 in amino acids: CASSGGQDGGELFF. The CDR3 nucleotides are TGTGCCAGCAGTGGAGGACAGGACGGCGGGGAGCTGTTTTTT.

The chain couples TRBV5-6 to TRBJ2-5, with no clear D. Germline V gives CDR1 SGHDT, CDR2 YYEEEE. V was trimmed by 4 bases and J by 0 bases, leaving 7 bases between them. The CDR3 covers 13 residues. Here the CDR3 reads CASSPTNQETQYF. The CDR3 bases are TGTGCCAGCAGCCCGACAAACCAAGAGACCCAGTACTTC. Variable domain in full (rest from reference TRBV5-6 and TRBJ2-5): DAGVTQSPTHLIKTRGQQVTLRCSPKSGHDTVSWYQQALGQGPQFIFQYYEEEERQRGNFPDRFSGHQFPNYSSELNVNALLLGDSALYLCASSPTNQETQYFGPGTRLLVL.

This chain links TRBV5-4 with TRBJ2-5; 10 bases match TRBD1. The length of the CDR3 is 16 residues. Germline values: CDR1 SGHNT, CDR2 YYREEE (reference sequence). Trimming removed 4 bases from V and 5 bases from J; junction bases left unmatched: 11. The DNA of the CDR3 is TGTGCCAGCAGCCGCGGGACAGGGGTCGGGAGGGAGACCCAGTACTTC. It yields the protein CASSRGTGVGRETQYF.

The chain links TRBV6-2 or TRBV6-3 to TRBJ2-1; 12 nucleotides agree with TRBD2. The CDR3 length is 15 residues. After removal of 6 bases from V and 10 bases from J, the junction contained 10 bases not matched to a gene. Germline V gene sequence: CDR1 MNHEY, CDR2 SVGEGT. CDR3 residues: CASSLLAGGLVEQFF. The CDR3 bases are TGTGCCAGCAGCCTACTAGCGGGAGGCCTAGTGGAGCAGTTCTTC.

The genes are TRBV5-1 and TRBJ2-3, with 7 nucleotides matching TRBD2. The germline gives CDR1 SGHRS, CDR2 YFSETQ. CDR3 length: 18 residues. With 0 bases clipped from V and 2 bases from J, the junction kept 12 bases outside the gene matches. Here the CDR3 DNA reads TGCGCCAGCAGCTTGGCCCCTTCTGGAGGGAGGGTCACAGATACGCAGTATTTT. Its translation: CASSLAPSGGRVTDTQYF.

Here the CDR3 reads CASSYKKLAGGRLGELFF. The CDR3 coding sequence is TGTGCCAGCAGCTACAAGAAACTAGCGGGGGGGCGTCTCGGGGAGCTGTTTTTT. This rearrangement joins TRBV3-1 (or the pseudogene TRBV3-2) to TRBJ2-2; 13 nucleotides line up with TRBD2. The germline V gene has CDR1 LGHDT and CDR2 YNNKEL (reference sequence). This CDR3 is 18 amino acids long. V lost 5 bases and J lost 7; bases outside the gene matches: 13.